The rows below give T cell receptor beta chains drawn from one sample of a study of T cells in Graves' hyperthyroidism and ophthalmopathy. TCRdb ran MiXCR on the multiplex PCR reads and lists one entry per CDR3 protein. The sample carries some 740,000 distinct CDR3 sequences, approximately 14% recorded once. The sample comprised blood. The origin of the receptors is a woman aged 18 to 35 with Graves' hyperthyroidism. CDR3s include the opening cysteine and the closing phenylalanine or tryptophan. A D gene is named only where the DNA matches it firmly. Clone size is stated in some rows and not others, as once, few, many or a class when expanded.

.	many	TRBV12-3/TRBV12-4	TRBJ1-4	TGTGCCAGCAGTAGATGGACCTTCCCCGGAGGGACTGATAATGAAAAACTGTTTTTT	CASSRWTFPGGTDNEKLFF
.	.	TRBV5-8	TRBJ2-5	TGTGCCAGCAGCTTGGGGGAGCGGGCCCAGTACTTC	CASSLGERAQYF
.	many	TRBV28	TRBJ2-1	TGTGCCAGCAGAAATGGACTATCTAATGAGCAGTTCTTC	CASRNGLSNEQFF
.	many	TRBV30	TRBJ2-7	TGTGCCGCCGGGACTCGTTCCTACGAGCAGTACTTC	CAAGTRSYEQYF
.	few	TRBV20-1	TRBJ2-1	TGCAGTGCTAGAGCCCCCGTAAGAAATGAGCAGTTCTTC	CSARAPVRNEQFF
TRBD2	many	TRBV3-1	TRBJ2-1	TGTGCCAGCAGCCTATATGCGGGAGGGTCCAATGAGCAGTTCTTC	CASSLYAGGSNEQFF
TRBD1	many	TRBV11-3	TRBJ2-3	TGTGCCAGCAGCCAATCGACAGGGGGGTGGGACACAGATACGCAGTATTTT	CASSQSTGGWDTDTQYF
.	.	TRBV6-1	TRBJ2-7	TGTGCCAGCAGTTCGCGACAGGTCGACGAGCAGTACTTC	CASSSRQVDEQYF
.	.	TRBV20-1	TRBJ2-3	TGCAGTGCTAGACGCTCTTCGGATACGCAGTATTTT	CSARRSSDTQYF
.	.	TRBV5-1	TRBJ1-1	TGCGCCAGCAGCTTGGAGACCGGCCGGGCGAACACTGAAGCTTTCTTT	CASSLETGRANTEAFF
TRBD2	many	TRBV6-2/TRBV6-3	TRBJ2-1	TGTGCCAGCAGTTACCTCATTGGGACTAGCGGGAAGGATAATGAGCAGTTCTTC	CASSYLIGTSGKDNEQFF
.	many	TRBV18	TRBJ1-1	TGTGCCAGCTCATCCGGGGGCGTGTTGAACACTGAAGCTTTCTTT	CASSSGGVLNTEAFF
TRBD1	few	TRBV5-1	TRBJ1-1	TGCGCCAGCAGCTCGCAGGGGGCTTACACTGAAGCTTTCTTT	CASSSQGAYTEAFF
TRBD2	few	TRBV29-1	TRBJ2-7	TGCAGCGCCCAAGGGAGGCCGCGGGGGGAGCAGTACTTC	CSAQGRPRGEQYF
.	few	TRBV10-3	TRBJ2-7	TGTGCGGTGGGGGGGCCCACCTACGAGCAGTACTTC	CAVGGPTYEQYF
TRBD1	few	TRBV4-1	TRBJ2-7	TGCGCCAGCAGCCAAGATCAAGGGACAGGCTCCTACGAGCAGTACTTC	CASSQDQGTGSYEQYF
.	few	TRBV7-9	TRBJ1-2	TGTGCCAGCAGTGAATGGGGCCAGGGTCCCTCGCGTGGCTACACCTTC	CASSEWGQGPSRGYTF